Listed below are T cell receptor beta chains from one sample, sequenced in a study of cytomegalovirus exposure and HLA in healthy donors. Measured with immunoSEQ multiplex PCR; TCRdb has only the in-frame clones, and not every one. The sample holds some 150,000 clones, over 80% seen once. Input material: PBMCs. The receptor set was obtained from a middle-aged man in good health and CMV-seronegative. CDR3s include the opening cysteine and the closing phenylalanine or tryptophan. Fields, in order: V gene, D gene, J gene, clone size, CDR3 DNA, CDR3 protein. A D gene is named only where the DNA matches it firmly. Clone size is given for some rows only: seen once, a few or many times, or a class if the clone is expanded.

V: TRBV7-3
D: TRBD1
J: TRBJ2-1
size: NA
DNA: TGTGCCAGCAGCTCTGTGACAGGGATTTACAATGAGCAGTTCTTC
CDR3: CASSSVTGIYNEQFF

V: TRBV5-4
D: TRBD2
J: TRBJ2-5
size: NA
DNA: TGTGCCAGCAGCTTTGGCGGGAGCGAAGAGACCCAGTACTTC
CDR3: CASSFGGSEETQYF

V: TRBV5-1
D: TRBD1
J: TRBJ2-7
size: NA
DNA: TGCACCAGCAGCTGGGGACAGGGACTCTCCGAGCAGTACTTC
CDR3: CTSSWGQGLSEQYF

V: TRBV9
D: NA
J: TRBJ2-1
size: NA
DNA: TGTGCCAGCAGCGGGAAGGGGGATGAGCAGTTCTTC
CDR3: CASSGKGDEQFF

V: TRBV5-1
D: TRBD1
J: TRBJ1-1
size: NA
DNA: TGCGCCAGCAGCCCGTGGGACAGGGGAAATACTGAAGCTTTCTTT
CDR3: CASSPWDRGNTEAFF

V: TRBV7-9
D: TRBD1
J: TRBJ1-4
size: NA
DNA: TGTTCCAGCAGCGACCACAGGGGAAGAGAAAAACTGTTTTTT
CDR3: CSSSDHRGREKLFF

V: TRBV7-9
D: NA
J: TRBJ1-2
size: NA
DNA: TGTGCCAGCAGGCCGAAACAGGGTAACTATGGCTACACCTTC
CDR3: CASRPKQGNYGYTF

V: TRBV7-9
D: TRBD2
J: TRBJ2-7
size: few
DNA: TGTGCCAGCAGCTTACTAGCGGGAGGCTACGAGCAGTACTTC
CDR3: CASSLLAGGYEQYF

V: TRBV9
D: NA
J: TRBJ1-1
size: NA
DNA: TGTGCCAGCAGCGCGACACAGGGTTTGAACACTGAAGCTTTCTTT
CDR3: CASSATQGLNTEAFF

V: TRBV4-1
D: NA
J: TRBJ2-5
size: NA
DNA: TGCGCCAGCAGCCCAGGTCCGGTTGAGACCCAGTACTTC
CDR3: CASSPGPVETQYF

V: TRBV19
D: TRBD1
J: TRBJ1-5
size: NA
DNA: TGTGCCAGTAGGGGACAGGGGGGTAAAGGCAATCAGCCCCAGCATTTT
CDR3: CASRGQGGKGNQPQHF

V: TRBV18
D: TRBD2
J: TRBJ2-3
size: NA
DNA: TGTGCCAGCTCACCACCGCCCGGCGGGGGGGGCACAGATACGCAGTATTTT
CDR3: CASSPPPGGGGTDTQYF

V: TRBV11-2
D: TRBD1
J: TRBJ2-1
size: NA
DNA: TGTGCCAGCAGCTTAACTCCAGGGGGCGATGAGCAGTTCTTC
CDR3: CASSLTPGGDEQFF

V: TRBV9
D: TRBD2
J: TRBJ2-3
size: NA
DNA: TGTGCCAGCAGCAAGGGGACTAGCGGGACCCGAGGAGATACGCAGTATTTT
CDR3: CASSKGTSGTRGDTQYF

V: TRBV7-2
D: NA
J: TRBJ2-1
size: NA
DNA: TGTGCCAGCAGCCTAGGACTCAGTCAGTTCTTC
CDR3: CASSLGLSQFF

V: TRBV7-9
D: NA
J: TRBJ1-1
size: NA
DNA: TGTTCCAGCAGTTCTTACACTGAAGCTTTCTTT
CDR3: CSSSSYTEAFF

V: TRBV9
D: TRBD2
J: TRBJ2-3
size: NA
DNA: TGTGCCAGCAGCGGAATCCAACTAGCGGGGGAGACTCCACGTAGCACAGATACGCAGTATTTT
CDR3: CASSGIQLAGETPRSTDTQYF

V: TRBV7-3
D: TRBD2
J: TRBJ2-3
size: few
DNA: TGTGCCAGCAGCTTAAGCGGGAGCAGAACAGATACGCAGTATTTT
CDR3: CASSLSGSRTDTQYF

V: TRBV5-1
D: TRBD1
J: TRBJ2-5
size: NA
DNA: TGCGCCAGCAGCTTGGGTCGGGACAGAGAAGAGACCCAGTACTTC
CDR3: CASSLGRDREETQYF

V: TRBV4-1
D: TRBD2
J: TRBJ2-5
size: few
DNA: TGCGCCAGCAGCCTCTCTCCCGGACTAGCGGGAGGGCGGGGGGAGACCCAGTACTTC
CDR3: CASSLSPGLAGGRGETQYF

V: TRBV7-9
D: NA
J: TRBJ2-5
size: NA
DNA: TGTGCCAGCAGCTTAGGTTGGACAGAAGAGACCCAGTACTTC
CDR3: CASSLGWTEETQYF

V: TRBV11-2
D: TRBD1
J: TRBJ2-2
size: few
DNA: TGTGCCAGCAGCACCGTCGAGACAGGGGGCTGGACCGGGGAGCTGTTTTTT
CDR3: CASSTVETGGWTGELFF

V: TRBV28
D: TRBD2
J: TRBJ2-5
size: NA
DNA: TGTGCCAGCAGTCGGACTAGTCGAGAGACCCAGTACTTC
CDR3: CASSRTSRETQYF

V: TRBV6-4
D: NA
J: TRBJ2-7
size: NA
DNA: TGTGCCAGCATCAGGGCCGGGACACCGTACTCCTACGAGCAGTACTTC
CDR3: CASIRAGTPYSYEQYF

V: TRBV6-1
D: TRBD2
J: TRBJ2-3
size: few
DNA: TGTGCCAGCAGTGGAGGTCTAGCGGGACCGAATACGCAGTATTTT
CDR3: CASSGGLAGPNTQYF

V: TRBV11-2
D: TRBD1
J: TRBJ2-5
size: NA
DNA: TGTGCCAGCAGTTGGGGACAGGGGATAGGAGAGACCCAGTACTTC
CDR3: CASSWGQGIGETQYF

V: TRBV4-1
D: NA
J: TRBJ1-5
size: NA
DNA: TGCGCCAGCAGCCAAGTGGGGACCGGGGGTCAGCCCCAGCATTTT
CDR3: CASSQVGTGGQPQHF

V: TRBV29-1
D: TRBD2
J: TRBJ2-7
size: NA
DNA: TGCAGCGCCGGGACTAGCGGATCCTACGAGCAGTACTTC
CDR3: CSAGTSGSYEQYF

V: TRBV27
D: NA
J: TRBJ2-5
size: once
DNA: TGTGCCAGCAGTCCCCGATACATCGCCGAGACCCAGTACTTC
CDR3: CASSPRYIAETQYF

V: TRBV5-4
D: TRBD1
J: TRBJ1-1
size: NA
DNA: TGTGCCAGCAGCTACGGACAGGGGGCGCTGAGGACTGAAGCTTTCTTT
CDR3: CASSYGQGALRTEAFF

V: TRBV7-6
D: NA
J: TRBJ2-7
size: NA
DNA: TGTGCCAGCAGCTCCGGACAGAACTCCTACGAGCAGTACTTC
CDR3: CASSSGQNSYEQYF

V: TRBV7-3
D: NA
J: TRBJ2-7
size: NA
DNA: TGTGCCAGCAGCCCCGGGGGAGGCTACGAGCAGTACTTC
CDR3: CASSPGGGYEQYF

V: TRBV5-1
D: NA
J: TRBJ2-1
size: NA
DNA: TGCGCCAGCAGCTCCTTACTAGGTTACAATGAGCAGTTCTTC
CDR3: CASSSLLGYNEQFF

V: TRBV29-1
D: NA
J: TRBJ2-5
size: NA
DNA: TGCAGCGTTCAAGACGGGCAAGAGACCCAGTACTTC
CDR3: CSVQDGQETQYF

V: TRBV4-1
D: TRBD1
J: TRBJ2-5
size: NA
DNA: TGCGCCAGCAGCCAGGGCTCAGGGGGCGTACTAGAGACCCAGTACTTC
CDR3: CASSQGSGGVLETQYF

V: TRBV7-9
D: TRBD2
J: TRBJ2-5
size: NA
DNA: TGTTCCAGCAGCTTAGCCCTAACTAGCGGGGGGGAAGAGACCCAGTACTTC
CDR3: CSSSLALTSGGEETQYF

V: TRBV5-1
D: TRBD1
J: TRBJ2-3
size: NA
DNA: TGCGCCAGCAGCTGGGGGGGGACAGGGCGCGCAGATACGCAGTATTTT
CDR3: CASSWGGTGRADTQYF

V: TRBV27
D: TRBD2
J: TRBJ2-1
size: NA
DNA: TGTGCCAGCAGTTTGATCGGCGGGGGCTCCTACAATGAGCAGTTCTTC
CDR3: CASSLIGGGSYNEQFF

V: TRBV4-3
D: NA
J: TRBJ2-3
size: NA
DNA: TGCGCCAGCAGCCTAGAAGGGGGAAGGGGAGCGCCAGATACGCAGTATTTT
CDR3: CASSLEGGRGAPDTQYF

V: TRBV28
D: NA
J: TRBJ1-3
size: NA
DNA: TGTGCCAGCAGTTCCCCGGGGACACGAAACACCATATATTTT
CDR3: CASSSPGTRNTIYF

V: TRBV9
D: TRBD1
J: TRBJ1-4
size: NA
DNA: TGTGCCAGCAGCGGCGGACAGGGTATTGGTGAAAAACTGTTTTTT
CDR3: CASSGGQGIGEKLFF